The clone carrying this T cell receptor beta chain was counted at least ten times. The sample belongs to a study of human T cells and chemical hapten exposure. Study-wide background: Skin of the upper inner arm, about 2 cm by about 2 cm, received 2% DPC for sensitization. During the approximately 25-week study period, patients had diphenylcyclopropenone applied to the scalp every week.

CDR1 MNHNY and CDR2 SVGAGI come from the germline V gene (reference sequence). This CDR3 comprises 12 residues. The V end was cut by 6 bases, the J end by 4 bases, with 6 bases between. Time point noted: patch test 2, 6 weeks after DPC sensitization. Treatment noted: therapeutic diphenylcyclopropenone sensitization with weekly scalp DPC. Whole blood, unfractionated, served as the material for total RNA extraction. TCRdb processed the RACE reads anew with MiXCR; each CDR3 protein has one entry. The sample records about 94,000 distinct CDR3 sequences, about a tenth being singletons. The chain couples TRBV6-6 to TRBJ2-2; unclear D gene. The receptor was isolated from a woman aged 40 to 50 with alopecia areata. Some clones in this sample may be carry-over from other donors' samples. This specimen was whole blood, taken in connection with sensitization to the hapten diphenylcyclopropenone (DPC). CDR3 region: CASSSFTGELFF. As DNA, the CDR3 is TGTGCCAGCAGCTCGTTCACCGGGGAGCTGTTTTTT.